What follows are 6 T cell receptor beta chains derived from one specimen sequenced in a study of T cell changes during pregnancy in multiple sclerosis. The protocol was immunoSEQ multiplex PCR, while the TCRdb copy is restricted to in-frame clones and leaves out a portion. The sample yields more than 25,000 clones, 85% to 90% seen once. The specimen comprised CD8+ T cells from peripheral blood mononuclear cells, sampled before pregnancy. The source is a female donor with multiple sclerosis, enrolled in a pregnancy study.

The gene calls are TRBV6-5 and TRBJ2-1, with 11 bases aligning to TRBD2. V lost 6 bases, J lost 6 bases, and 7 bases stayed unmatched. The V gene's germline CDR1 is MNHEY and CDR2 SVGAGI. The CDR3 is 15 residues long. For the CDR3, the DNA is TGTGCCAGCAGCCTTAGCGGGGGGGGGCCCAATGAGCAGTTCTTC. Residues: CASSLSGGGPNEQFF.

The count of this clone is one. V gene TRBV5-7 combines with J gene TRBJ1-4, with D perhaps matching TRBD1 (6 bases). TRBV5-7 is an ORF, and what it does is uncertain. The CDR3 loop spans 18 amino acids. Trimming stripped 2 bases from V and 3 bases from J, with 20 bases between. The chain's CDR3 is CASSFGGGGGQANEKLFF. The CDR3 nucleotides are TGTGCCAGCAGCTTCGGCGGAGGGGGGGGCCAGGCTAATGAAAAACTGTTTTTT.

The chain is built from TRBV6-4 and TRBJ2-3; TRBD2 aligns across 13 bases. After removal of 4 bases from V and 2 bases from J, the junction contained 3 bases not matched to a gene. The CDR3 covers 16 residues. The germline CDR1 and CDR2 sequences are MRHNA and SNTAGT. The CDR3 DNA reads TGTGCCAGCAGTGTACTAGCGGGGGGGGACACAGATACGCAGTATTTT. Its translation: CASSVLAGGDTDTQYF.

The chain uses TRBV7-9 and TRBJ1-1; 7 bases are a match to TRBD1. Germline V CDR1 and CDR2: SEHNR, FQNEAQ (reference sequence). The CDR3 sequence is 17 residues long. With 4 bases clipped from V and 0 bases from J, the junction kept 11 bases outside the gene matches. CDR3: CASSSAPRGLMNTEAFF. CDR3 DNA sequence: TGTGCCAGCAGCTCCGCCCCGAGGGGGCTCATGAACACTGAAGCTTTCTTT.

V usage is TRBV5-6 and J usage is TRBJ1-5; TRBD1 agrees at 8 bases. CDR3 length equals 15 residues. V was pared by 0 bases and J by 3 bases, with 2 bases of the junction left unmatched. Per the germline V gene, CDR1 is SGHDT and CDR2 is YYEEEE. CDR3 amino acids: CASSLGDRINQPQHF. CDR3 coding DNA: TGTGCCAGCAGCTTGGGGGACAGGATCAATCAGCCCCAGCATTTT.

The chain employs TRBV9 and TRBJ2-3, with a possible D match to TRBD1 (7 bases). Germline CDR1 is SGDLS and CDR2 is YYNGEE. Trimming stripped 0 bases from V and 6 bases from J, with 23 bases between. This CDR3 has 18 amino acids. The CDR3 here is CASSVVGGGTGTDDTQYF. The DNA of the CDR3 is TGTGCCAGCAGCGTAGTAGGAGGGGGAACCGGGACAGACGATACGCAGTATTTT.